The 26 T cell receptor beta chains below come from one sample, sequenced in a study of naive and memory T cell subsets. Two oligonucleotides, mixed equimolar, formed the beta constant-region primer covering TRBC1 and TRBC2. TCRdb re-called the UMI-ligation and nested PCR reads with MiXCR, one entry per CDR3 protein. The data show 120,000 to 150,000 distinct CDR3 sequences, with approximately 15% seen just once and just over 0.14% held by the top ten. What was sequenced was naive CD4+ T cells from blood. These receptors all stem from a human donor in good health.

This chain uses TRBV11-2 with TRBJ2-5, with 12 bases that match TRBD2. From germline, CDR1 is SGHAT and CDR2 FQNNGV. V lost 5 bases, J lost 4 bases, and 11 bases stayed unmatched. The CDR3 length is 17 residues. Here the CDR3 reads CASSRLAGEGIGETQYF. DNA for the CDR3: TGTGCCAGCAGCCGACTAGCGGGAGAAGGTATAGGAGAGACCCAGTACTTC. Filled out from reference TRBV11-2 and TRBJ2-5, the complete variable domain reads EAGVAQSPRYKIIEKRQSVAFWCNPISGHATLYWYQQILGQGPKLLIQFQNNGVVDDSQLPKDRFSAERLKGVDSTLKIQPAKLEDSAVYLCASSRLAGEGIGETQYFGPGTRLLVL.

The CDR3 reads CASRLAGVSREQYF. CDR3 DNA: TGCGCCAGCAGACTAGCGGGAGTTTCTAGGGAGCAGTACTTC. The chain combines TRBV10-2 with TRBJ2-7; TRBD2 agrees at 11 bases. The germline CDR1 and CDR2 sequences are WSHSY and SAAADI. The CDR3 is 14 residues long. V was pared by 6 bases and J by 7 bases, with 8 bases of the junction left unmatched.

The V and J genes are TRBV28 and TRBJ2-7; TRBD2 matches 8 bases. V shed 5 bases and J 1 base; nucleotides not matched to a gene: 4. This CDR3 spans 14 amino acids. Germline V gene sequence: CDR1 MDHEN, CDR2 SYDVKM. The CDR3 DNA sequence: TGTGCCAGCAGTCCTCCTAGCGGGTCCTACGAGCAGTACTTC. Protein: CASSPPSGSYEQYF.

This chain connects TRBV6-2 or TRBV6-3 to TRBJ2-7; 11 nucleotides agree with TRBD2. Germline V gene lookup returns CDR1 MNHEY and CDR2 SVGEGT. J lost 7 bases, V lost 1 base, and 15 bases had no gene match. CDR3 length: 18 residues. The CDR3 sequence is CASSYLPETSGIKKEQYF. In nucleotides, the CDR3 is TGTGCCAGCAGTTACTTACCCGAGACTAGCGGGATAAAGAAGGAGCAGTACTTC.

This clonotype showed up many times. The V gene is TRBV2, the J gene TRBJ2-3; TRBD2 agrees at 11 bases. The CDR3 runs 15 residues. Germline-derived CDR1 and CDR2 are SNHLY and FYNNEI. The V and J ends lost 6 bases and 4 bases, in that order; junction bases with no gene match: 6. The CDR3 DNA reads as TGTGCCAGCAGAGTTAGCGGGAGGGGTCCAGATACGCAGTATTTT. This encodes CASRVSGRGPDTQYF.

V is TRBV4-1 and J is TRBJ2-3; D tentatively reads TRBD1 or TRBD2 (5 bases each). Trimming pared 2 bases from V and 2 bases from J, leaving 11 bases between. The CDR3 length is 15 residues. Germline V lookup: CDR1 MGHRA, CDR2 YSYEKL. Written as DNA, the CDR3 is TGCGCCAGCAGCCAATTTGGGACCCACACAGATACGCAGTATTTT. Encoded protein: CASSQFGTHTDTQYF.

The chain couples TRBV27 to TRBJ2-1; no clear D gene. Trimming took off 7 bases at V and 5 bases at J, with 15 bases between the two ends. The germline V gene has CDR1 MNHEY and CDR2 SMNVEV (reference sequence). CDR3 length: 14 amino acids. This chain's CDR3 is CASMSGDWNNEQFF. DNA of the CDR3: TGTGCCAGCATGTCCGGAGACTGGAACAATGAGCAGTTCTTC.

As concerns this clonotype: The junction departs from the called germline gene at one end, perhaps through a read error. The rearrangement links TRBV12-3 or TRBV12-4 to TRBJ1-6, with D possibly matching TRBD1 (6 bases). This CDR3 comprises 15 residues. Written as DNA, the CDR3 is TGTGCCAGCAGTTTGGGACAATCCTTTAATTCACCCCTCCACTTT. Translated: CASSLGQSFNSPLHF.

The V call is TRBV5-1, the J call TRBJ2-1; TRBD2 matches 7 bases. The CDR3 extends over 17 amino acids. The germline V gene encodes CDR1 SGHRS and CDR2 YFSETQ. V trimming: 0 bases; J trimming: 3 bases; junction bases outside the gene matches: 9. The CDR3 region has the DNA TGCGCCAGCAGCTTGGCGGGGGGAGCGCGGAACTACAATGAGCAGTTCTTC. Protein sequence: CASSLAGGARNYNEQFF.

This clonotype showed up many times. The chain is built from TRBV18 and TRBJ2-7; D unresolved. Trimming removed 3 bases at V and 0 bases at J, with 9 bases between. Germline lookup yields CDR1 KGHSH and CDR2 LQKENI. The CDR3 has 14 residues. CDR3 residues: CASSPPLFSYEQYF. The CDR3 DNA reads TGTGCCAGCTCACCCCCCTTGTTCTCCTACGAGCAGTACTTC.

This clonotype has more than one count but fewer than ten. The CDR3 loop is CASGRQAGIQYF. CDR3 in DNA: TGTGCTAGTGGCCGCCAGGCCGGCATTCAGTACTTC. J is TRBJ2-4 and V is TRBV12-5, with D hard to call. Germline assignment: CDR1 LGHNT and CDR2 FRNRAP. CDR3 length: 12 residues. The germline V and J ends were trimmed by 6 bases and 9 bases, with 12 bases remaining between them.

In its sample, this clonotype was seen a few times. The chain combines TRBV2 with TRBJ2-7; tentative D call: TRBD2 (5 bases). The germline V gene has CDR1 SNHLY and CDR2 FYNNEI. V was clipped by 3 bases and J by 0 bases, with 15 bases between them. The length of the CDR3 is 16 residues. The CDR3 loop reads CASSDYSRVLSYEQYF. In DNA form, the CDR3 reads TGTGCCAGCAGTGACTACTCGCGGGTTCTCTCCTACGAGCAGTACTTC.

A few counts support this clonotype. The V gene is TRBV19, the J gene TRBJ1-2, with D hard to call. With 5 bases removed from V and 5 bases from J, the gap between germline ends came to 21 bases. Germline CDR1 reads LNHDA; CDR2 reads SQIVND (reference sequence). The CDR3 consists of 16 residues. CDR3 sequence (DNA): TGTGCCAGTAGTCGCAAGGCGGGCAGTTGGGAATATGGCTACACCTTC. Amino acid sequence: CASSRKAGSWEYGYTF.

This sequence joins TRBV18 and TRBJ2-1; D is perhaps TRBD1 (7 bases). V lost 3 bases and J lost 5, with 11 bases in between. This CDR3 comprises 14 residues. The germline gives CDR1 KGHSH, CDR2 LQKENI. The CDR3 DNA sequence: TGTGCCAGCTCACCGCGGGACAGCAACAATGAGCAGTTCTTC. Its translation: CASSPRDSNNEQFF.

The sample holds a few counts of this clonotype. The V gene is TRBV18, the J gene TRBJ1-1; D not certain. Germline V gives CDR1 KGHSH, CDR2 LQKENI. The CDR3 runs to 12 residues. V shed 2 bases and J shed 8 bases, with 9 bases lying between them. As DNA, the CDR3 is TGTGCCAGCTCACCAAACACATTCGAAGCTTTCTTT. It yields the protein CASSPNTFEAFF.

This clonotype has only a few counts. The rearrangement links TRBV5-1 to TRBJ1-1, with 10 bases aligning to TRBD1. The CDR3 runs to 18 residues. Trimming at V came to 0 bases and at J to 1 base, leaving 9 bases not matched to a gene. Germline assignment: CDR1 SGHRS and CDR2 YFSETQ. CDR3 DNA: TGCGCCAGCAGCTTGGACGCGACAGGGGGCTTCGGGAACACTGAAGCTTTCTTT. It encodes CASSLDATGGFGNTEAFF.

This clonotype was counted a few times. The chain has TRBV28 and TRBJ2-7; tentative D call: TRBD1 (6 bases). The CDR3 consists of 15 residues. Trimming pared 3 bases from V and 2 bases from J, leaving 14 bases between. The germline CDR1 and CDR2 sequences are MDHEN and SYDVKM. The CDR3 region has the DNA TGTGCCAGCAGTTTGGACCAAACAGGGCCCTACGAGCAGTACTTC. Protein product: CASSLDQTGPYEQYF.

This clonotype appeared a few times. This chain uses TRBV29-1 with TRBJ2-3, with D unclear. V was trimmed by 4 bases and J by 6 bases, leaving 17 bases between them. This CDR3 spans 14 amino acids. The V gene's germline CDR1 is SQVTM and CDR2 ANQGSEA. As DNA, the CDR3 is TGCAGCGTTGCGCCTAGACCCTTGATGGATACGCAGTATTTT. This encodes CSVAPRPLMDTQYF.

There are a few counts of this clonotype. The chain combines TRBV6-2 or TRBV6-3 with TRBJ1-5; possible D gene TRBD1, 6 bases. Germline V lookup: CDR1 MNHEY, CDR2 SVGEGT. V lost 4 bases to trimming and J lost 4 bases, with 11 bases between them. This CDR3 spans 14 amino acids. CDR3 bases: TGTGCCAGCAGTTCAGGGGTCGGGAATCAGCCCCAGCATTTT. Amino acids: CASSSGVGNQPQHF.

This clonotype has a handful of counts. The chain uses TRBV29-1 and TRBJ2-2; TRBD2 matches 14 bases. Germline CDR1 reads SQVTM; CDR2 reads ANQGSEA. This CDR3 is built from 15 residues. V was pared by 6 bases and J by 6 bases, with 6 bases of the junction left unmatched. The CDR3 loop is CSVEGGLAGAGELFF. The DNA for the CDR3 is TGCAGCGTCGAGGGGGGACTAGCGGGAGCCGGGGAGCTGTTTTTT.

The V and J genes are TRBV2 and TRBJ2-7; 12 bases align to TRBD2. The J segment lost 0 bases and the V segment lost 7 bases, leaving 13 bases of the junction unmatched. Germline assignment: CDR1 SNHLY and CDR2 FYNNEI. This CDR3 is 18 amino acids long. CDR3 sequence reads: CASTGPGLAGGYSYEQYF. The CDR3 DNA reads TGTGCCAGCACCGGCCCGGGACTAGCGGGCGGTTACTCCTACGAGCAGTACTTC.

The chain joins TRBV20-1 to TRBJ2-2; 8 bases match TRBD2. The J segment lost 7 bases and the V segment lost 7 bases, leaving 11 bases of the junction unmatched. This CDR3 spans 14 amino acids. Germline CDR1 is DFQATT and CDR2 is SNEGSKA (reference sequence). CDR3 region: CSVPREGLGGELFF. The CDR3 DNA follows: TGCAGTGTTCCCCGGGAGGGCCTCGGCGGGGAGCTGTTTTTT.

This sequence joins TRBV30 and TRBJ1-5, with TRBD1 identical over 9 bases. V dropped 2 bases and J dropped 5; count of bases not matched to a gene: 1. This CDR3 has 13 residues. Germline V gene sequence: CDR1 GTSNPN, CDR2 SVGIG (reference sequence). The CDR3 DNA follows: TGTGCCTGGAGTCGACAGGGGGATCAGCCCCAGCATTTT. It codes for CAWSRQGDQPQHF.

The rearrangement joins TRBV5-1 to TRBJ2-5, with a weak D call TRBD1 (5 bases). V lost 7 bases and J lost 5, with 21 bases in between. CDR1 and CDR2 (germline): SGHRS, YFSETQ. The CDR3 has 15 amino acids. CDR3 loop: CASSFTTAPGETQYF. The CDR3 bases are TGCGCCAGCTCCTTCACGACAGCCCCCGGGGAGACCCAGTACTTC.

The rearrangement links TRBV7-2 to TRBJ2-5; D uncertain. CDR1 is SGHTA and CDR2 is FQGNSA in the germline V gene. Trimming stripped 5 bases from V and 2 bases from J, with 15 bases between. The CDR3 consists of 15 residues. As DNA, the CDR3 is TGTGCCAGCAGCCCAGAACGGCAAGCTCAAGAGACCCAGTACTTC. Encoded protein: CASSPERQAQETQYF.

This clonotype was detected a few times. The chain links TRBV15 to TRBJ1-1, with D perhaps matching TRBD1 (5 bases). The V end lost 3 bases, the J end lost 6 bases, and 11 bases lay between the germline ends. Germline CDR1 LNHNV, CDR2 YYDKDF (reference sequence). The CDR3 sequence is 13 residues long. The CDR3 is CATSRAGFSEAFF. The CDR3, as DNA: TGTGCCACCAGCAGGGCAGGGTTCTCTGAAGCTTTCTTT.